Below, one T cell receptor (beta chain) is given with its context. Antigen: not known. CDR3 length equals 15 residues. Germline V CDR1 and CDR2: MNHEY, SVGAGI. V was clipped by 7 bases and J by 8 bases; unmatched bases: 13. This sample was included in a study of Ad26.COV2.S vaccination and SARS-CoV-2 variants. Whole-study findings and limits: Vaccine recipients had higher spike-specific TCR breadth than placebo recipients. The authors reported substantial breadth in spike-specific CD8+ and CD4+ T cell responses after vaccination. Measurement of non-spike TCR breadth gave similar results in vaccine and placebo recipients.

Profiled with immunoSEQ multiplex PCR; TCRdb holds only in-frame clones, not every one. In the table there are 350,000 to 450,000 clones, about 91% of which are singletons. This receptor was taken from a human donor who had recovered from COVID-19. The sequenced sample was peripheral blood, obtained after recovery from COVID-19. The V gene is TRBV6-5, the J gene TRBJ1-2; 10 bases are a match to TRBD1. The CDR3 loop is CASTYNPTGGNGYTF. CDR3 in DNA: TGTGCCAGCACCTACAACCCGACAGGGGGCAACGGCTACACCTTC.